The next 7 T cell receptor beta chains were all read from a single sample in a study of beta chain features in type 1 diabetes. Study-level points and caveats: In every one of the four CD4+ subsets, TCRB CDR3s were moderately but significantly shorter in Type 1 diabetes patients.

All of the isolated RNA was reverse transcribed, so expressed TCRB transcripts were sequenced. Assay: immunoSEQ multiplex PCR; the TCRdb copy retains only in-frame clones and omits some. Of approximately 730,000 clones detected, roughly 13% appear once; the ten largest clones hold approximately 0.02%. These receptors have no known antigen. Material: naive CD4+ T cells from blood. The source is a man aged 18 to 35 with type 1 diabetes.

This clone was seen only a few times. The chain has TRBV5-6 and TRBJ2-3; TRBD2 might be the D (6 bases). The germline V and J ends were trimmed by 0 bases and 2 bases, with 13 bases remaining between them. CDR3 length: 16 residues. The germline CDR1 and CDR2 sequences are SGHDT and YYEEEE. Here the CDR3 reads CASSLAGLRPTDTQYF. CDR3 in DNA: TGTGCCAGCAGCTTGGCGGGACTCCGCCCCACAGATACGCAGTATTTT.

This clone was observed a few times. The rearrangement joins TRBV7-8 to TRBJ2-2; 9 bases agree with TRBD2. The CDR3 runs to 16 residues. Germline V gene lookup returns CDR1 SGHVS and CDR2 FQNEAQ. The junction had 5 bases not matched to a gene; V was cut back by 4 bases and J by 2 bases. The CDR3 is CASSSSGGRNTGELFF. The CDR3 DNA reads TGTGCCAGCAGCTCGAGCGGGGGGCGAAACACCGGGGAGCTGTTTTTT.

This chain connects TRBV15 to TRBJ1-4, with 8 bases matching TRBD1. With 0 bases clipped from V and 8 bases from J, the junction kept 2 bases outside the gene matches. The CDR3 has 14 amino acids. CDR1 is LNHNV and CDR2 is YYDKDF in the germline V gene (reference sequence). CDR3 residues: CATSRDRGQEKLFF. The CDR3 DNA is TGTGCCACCAGCAGAGACAGGGGGCAGGAAAAACTGTTTTTT.

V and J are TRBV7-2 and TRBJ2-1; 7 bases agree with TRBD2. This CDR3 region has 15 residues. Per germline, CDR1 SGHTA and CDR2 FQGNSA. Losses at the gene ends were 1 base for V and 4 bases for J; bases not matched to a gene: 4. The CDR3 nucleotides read TGTGCCAGCAGCTTAGAAGGCGGGGGATACAATGAGCAGTTCTTC. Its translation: CASSLEGGGYNEQFF. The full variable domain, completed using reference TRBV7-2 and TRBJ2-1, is GAGVSQSPSNKVTEKGKDVELRCDPISGHTALYWYRQSLGQGLEFLIYFQGNSAPDKSGLPSDRFSAERTGGSVSTLTIQRTQQEDSAVYLCASSLEGGGYNEQFFGPGTRLTVL.

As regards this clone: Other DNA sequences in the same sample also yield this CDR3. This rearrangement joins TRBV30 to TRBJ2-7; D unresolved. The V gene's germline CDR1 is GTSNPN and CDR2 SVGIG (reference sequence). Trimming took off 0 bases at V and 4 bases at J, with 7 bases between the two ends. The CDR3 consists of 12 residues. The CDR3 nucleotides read TGTGCCTGGAGTGTATCCCGGTACGAGCAGTACTTC. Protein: CAWSVSRYEQYF.

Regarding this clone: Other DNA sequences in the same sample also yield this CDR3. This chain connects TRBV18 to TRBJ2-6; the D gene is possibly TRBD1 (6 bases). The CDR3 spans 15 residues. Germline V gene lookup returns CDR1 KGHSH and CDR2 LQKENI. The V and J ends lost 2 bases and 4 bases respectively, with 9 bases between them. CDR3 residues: CASSPTGSGANVLTF. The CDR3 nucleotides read TGTGCCAGCTCACCAACAGGGTCAGGGGCCAACGTCCTGACTTTC.

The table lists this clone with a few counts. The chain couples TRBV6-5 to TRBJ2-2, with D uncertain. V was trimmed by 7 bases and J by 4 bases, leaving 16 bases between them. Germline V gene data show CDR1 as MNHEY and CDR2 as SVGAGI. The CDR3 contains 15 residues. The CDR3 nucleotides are TGTGCCAGCACCACAGCACTATCAGGCACCGGGGAGCTGTTTTTT. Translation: CASTTALSGTGELFF.